A selection of T cell receptor beta chains follows, all from one sample in a study of control samples from healthy donors and cancer patients. Assay: immunoSEQ multiplex PCR; the TCRdb copy retains only in-frame clones and omits some. This sample has about 120,000 clones; more than 75% occur once, and the top ten carry 2.9%. Specimen: blood. These receptors were obtained from a man aged 55 to 69 in good health. Each CDR3 is given with its conserved first and last residue.

>13|TRBV9
CASSGALSNEQFF
>16|TRBV24-1
CATRKGTGRINTEAFF
>13|TRBV28
CASAWTGDYGYTF
>15|TRBV24-1
CATSKGEGIAYEQYF
>16|TRBV7-3
CASSSSPTAAGTEAFF
>15|TRBV7-2
CASSLPGLAGSEQFF
>14|TRBV9
CASSAVGGINGYTF
>14|TRBV19
CASSIQGGNQPQHF
>13|TRBV7-2
CASSLWVAGEQYF
>15|TRBV18
CASSSGQGIVNTIYF
>16|TRBV14
CASSQARGSYNSPLHF
>13|TRBV7-3
CASSFAATDTQYF
>14|TRBV28
CASSPEPRGSPLHF
>16|TRBV15
CATSRDREGEYYGYTF
>17|TRBV7-3
CASSFSSQGAGNTEAFF
>14|TRBV3-1/TRBV3-2
CASSQEQFNEKLFF
>15|TRBV19
CASSIGGLSNEKLFF
>12|TRBV7-9
CASSPQGYGYTF
>16|TRBV5-1
CASSLDSGIFKNIQYF
>14|TRBV19
CASRTGTGVEKLFF
>14|TRBV5-1
CASSLQGSSTEAFF
>13|TRBV28
CASSLRVFTEAFF
>16|TRBV5-3
CARSFIAPPGVAEAFF
>15|TRBV18
CASSPAFSSYNEQFF
>14|TRBV6-6
CASSYSTGINEQFF
>14|TRBV6-5
CASRFRGNTGELFF
>17|TRBV3-1/TRBV3-2
CASSQDYPGQGNYGYTF
>12|TRBV3-1/TRBV3-2
CASSSHTDTQYF
>14|TRBV30
CAWSVLAGTDTQYF
>13|TRBV29-1
CSVAVGSGNTIYF
>16|TRBV28
CASSSLGQGARNEQFF
>16|TRBV25-1
CASSGGTASRPYEQYF
>13|TRBV10-1
CASSEYRGSPLHF
>16|TRBV3-1/TRBV3-2
CASSQRRQGAPYEQYF
>15|TRBV11-3
CASSLGTGNTGELFF
>16|TRBV5-1
CASSLDGGSTYNEQFF
>12|TRBV3-1/TRBV3-2
CASSQAGEGKYF
>17|TRBV18
CASSPRDRGRGNTEAFF
>14|TRBV5-1
CASSLSSGGAEQYF
>17|TRBV5-1
CASSLARLAGMTGELFF
>15|TRBV7-9
CASSLEGQGNSPLHF
>11|TRBV28
CASSVSYGYTF
>14|TRBV28
CASRFQSGGQPQHF
>15|TRBV19
CASTPFSGTNTEAFF
>13|TRBV29-1
CSVEGRGNSGQFF
>13|TRBV7-2
CASSLAGYQPQHF
>14|TRBV5-1
CASSLVVGVTEAFF